This is a list of T cell receptor beta chains from one sample in a study of blood T cell repertoires in COVID-19. The method was immunoSEQ multiplex PCR; TCRdb's version includes in-frame clones alone and lacks a portion of them. The repertoire holds 200,000 to 250,000 clones, with 86% as singletons. The sequenced material came from PBMCs or T cells enriched from blood (not recorded which). Receptors were obtained from a woman in her fifties or sixties in a cohort exposed to, infected with or recovered from COVID-19 (not recorded which). Both conserved end residues are part of each CDR3. Each record gives: J gene, D gene, V gene, clone size, CDR3 protein, CDR3 DNA. The D gene is left open where the match is weak. Size is omitted from some rows. Given values are once, few, many or a class for expanded clones.

TRBJ2-3 | - | TRBV5-6 | - | CASELGVASTDTQYF | TGTGCCAGCGAGCTTGGAGTTGCTAGCACAGATACGCAGTATTTT
TRBJ1-2 | - | TRBV20-1 | - | CSASHSKFGYTF | TGCAGTGCTAGTCACAGTAAATTTGGCTACACCTTC
TRBJ1-2 | TRBD1 | TRBV5-1 | - | CASSSGQDNDGYTF | TGCGCCAGCAGCTCCGGACAGGATAACGATGGCTACACCTTC
TRBJ1-1 | - | TRBV5-1 | - | CASSLLTGSTEAFF | TGCGCCAGCAGCTTGCTTACAGGGTCAACTGAAGCTTTCTTT
TRBJ2-5 | - | TRBV2 | - | CASSLRQLQETQYF | TGTGCCAGCAGCCTTAGACAGCTACAAGAGACCCAGTACTTC
TRBJ1-2 | - | TRBV11-2 | once | CASSSLGTRDNYGYTF | TGTGCCAGCAGCTCCCTCGGGACACGGGATAACTATGGCTACACCTTC
TRBJ1-2 | - | TRBV11-2 | - | CASSLDPGAGYGYTF | TGTGCCAGCAGCTTAGATCCGGGAGCCGGATATGGCTACACCTTC
TRBJ2-2 | - | TRBV5-1 | - | CASSLVGQQGRELFF | TGCGCCAGCAGCTTGGTTGGACAGCAAGGGCGGGAGCTGTTTTTT
TRBJ2-5 | - | TRBV27 | - | CASSRTRLETQYF | TGTGCCAGCAGTCGGACACGCCTGGAGACCCAGTACTTC
TRBJ2-3 | - | TRBV27 | - | CASSFLSDTQYF | TGTGCCAGCAGTTTCCTCTCAGATACGCAGTATTTT
TRBJ1-4 | - | TRBV5-5 | - | CASSWGGVTNEKLFF | TGTGCCAGCAGCTGGGGCGGGGTAACTAATGAAAAACTGTTTTTT
TRBJ1-2 | - | TRBV7-8 | - | CASSLSSGNYGYTF | TGTGCCAGCAGCTTATCGTCAGGGAACTACGGCTACACCTTC
TRBJ2-5 | TRBD2 | TRBV2 | - | CASSPGLASWTQYF | TGTGCCAGCAGTCCGGGACTAGCGTCTTGGACCCAGTACTTC
TRBJ1-1 | - | TRBV4-3 | - | CASSQESGFMWEAFF | TGCGCCAGCAGCCAAGAGTCGGGGTTTATGTGGGAAGCTTTCTTT
TRBJ1-3 | - | TRBV27 | once | CASSPSPVGAGGNTIYF | TGTGCCAGCAGTCCCTCTCCTGTGGGGGCAGGTGGAAACACCATATATTTT
TRBJ1-4 | TRBD1 | TRBV6-5 | - | CASTSGGDEKLFF | TGTGCCAGCACCTCAGGGGGCGATGAAAAACTGTTTTTT
TRBJ2-3 | TRBD2 | TRBV5-1 | - | CASSLVLAASTDTQYF | TGCGCCAGCAGCTTGGTTCTAGCGGCGAGCACAGATACGCAGTATTTT
TRBJ2-7 | TRBD1 | TRBV7-9 | - | CASTKGQGADEQYF | TGTGCCAGCACTAAAGGGCAGGGGGCAGACGAGCAGTACTTC
TRBJ2-3 | - | TRBV19 | - | CASSIALAGDTQYF | TGTGCCAGTAGTATAGCTTTGGCGGGAGATACGCAGTATTTT
TRBJ1-5 | - | TRBV2 | - | CASSWQVRDQPQHF | TGTGCCAGCAGTTGGCAGGTCAGGGATCAGCCCCAGCATTTT
TRBJ1-1 | - | TRBV6-5 | - | CASRPGVVGSTEAFF | TGTGCCAGCAGACCCGGGGTTGTGGGGAGCACTGAAGCTTTCTTT
TRBJ2-3 | TRBD2 | TRBV5-4 | - | CASSPTTSGGHRATVGQYF | TGTGCCAGCAGCCCAACGACTAGCGGGGGGCACCGGGCCACAGTCGGGCAGTATTTT
TRBJ2-1 | TRBD2 | TRBV3-1/TRBV3-2 | - | CASSPSTSGGAFYNEQFF | TGTGCCAGCAGCCCCTCGACTAGCGGGGGGGCTTTTTACAATGAGCAGTTCTTC
TRBJ1-4 | TRBD1 | TRBV7-2 | - | CASSTTGGGEKLFF | TGTGCCAGCAGCACCACAGGGGGAGGTGAAAAACTGTTTTTT
TRBJ1-6 | TRBD1 | TRBV6-5 | - | CASSLGQGNSPLHF | TGTGCCAGCAGCCTGGGACAGGGCAATTCACCCCTCCACTTT
TRBJ1-5 | TRBD1 | TRBV19 | - | CATRDRGTQPQHF | TGTGCCACTAGAGACAGGGGTACTCAGCCCCAGCATTTT
TRBJ2-5 | TRBD2 | TRBV11-3 | - | CASSSDSGAQTQYF | TGTGCCAGCAGCTCCGATAGCGGGGCACAGACCCAGTACTTC
TRBJ2-3 | - | TRBV24-1 | - | CATSDPNTDTQYF | TGTGCCACCAGTGACCCTAACACAGATACGCAGTATTTT